The sequence of this T cell receptor (beta chain) was determined in a study of cytomegalovirus exposure and HLA in healthy donors. A note on this clone: The antigen remains undetermined.

Study-level points and caveats: Later, TCR association rates were found to vary by HLA locus, highest for DRB1 and lowest for HLA-C. Productive status was seen about 87% or about 30% of the time for most TCR beta V segments in an earlier analysis. Most subjects had HLA-A and HLA-B alleles reportedly predicted accurately by TCR beta sequences. Likely technical artifact: a cluster of highly shared sequence variants.

PCR amplification relied on 60 Vbeta primers (plus 13 Jbeta primers). The data were produced by immunoSEQ multiplex PCR, yet TCRdb's version contains in-frame clones alone and is incomplete. The table records fewer than 80,000 clones, 74% of them present only once. Sequences were obtained from PBMCs. This TCR was sampled from a woman aged 60-75 years in good health and CMV-seropositive.

The CDR3 is CASSLRPQVTGNTIYF. For the CDR3, the DNA is TGTGCCAGCAGTTTACGGCCTCAGGTCACTGGAAACACCATATATTTT. J is TRBJ1-3 and V is TRBV6-5, with unresolved D. CDR3 size: 16 residues. Trimming took 4 bases from V and 2 from J, leaving 15 bases between them. Germline CDR1 is MNHEY and CDR2 is SVGAGI.